This paragraph reports one TCR beta chain. Patients with uncontrolled infections, other autoimmune diseases, pregnancy or lactation were excluded. It was RNA transcripts that yielded the amplified TCR beta CDR3 regions. First-round RT-PCR targeting the TCR CDR3 was performed with the HTBI primer set. TCRdb recomputed calls from the multiplex PCR reads with MiXCR, one row per CDR3 protein. In the table there are a few hundred thousand distinct CDR3 sequences, under 15% of which are singletons. The data are from a study of T cells in Graves' hyperthyroidism and ophthalmopathy. Germline values: CDR1 MNHNS, CDR2 SASEGT. Trimming at V came to 6 bases and at J to 5 bases, leaving 7 bases not matched to a gene. This CDR3 is 15 amino acids long.

This clonotype originated in a woman under 40 with Graves' hyperthyroidism. This rearrangement joins TRBV6-1 to TRBJ2-1, with TRBD2 matching over 10 bases. Material for sequencing was blood. CDR3 nucleotides: TGTGCCAGCAGCCAAAAGCGGGAGGGGAACAATGAGCAGTTCTTC. This encodes CASSQKREGNNEQFF.